This T cell receptor (beta chain) was sequenced in a study of blood T cell repertoires in COVID-19. The overall study: Sample material is recorded as cDNA or gDNA derived from T cells, B-cell-depleted T cells, or PBMCs.

The CDR3 has 14 residues. Germline V CDR1 and CDR2: LNHDA, SQIVND (reference sequence). V was shortened by 7 bases and J by 6 bases, with 16 bases between the two germline ends. Seattle participants joined during active infection and were tracked over time. This clone appeared a single time. Per the authors' pipeline: The authors estimated nucleated cell counts from reference gene primer amplification. Generated by immunoSEQ multiplex PCR, the TCRdb table keeps only in-frame clones and is missing some. The V and J calls and the clone size are those of that table, but D and trimming were determined from the DNA. Of about 180,000 clones listed, roughly four fifths are singletons.

The specimen sequenced was peripheral blood. The rearrangement uses TRBV19 and TRBJ1-5; D may be TRBD1 (6 bases). The receptor's source is an older woman with COVID-19, enrolled during active disease. The CDR3 nucleotides read TGTGCCAGTAATGAGGGGGGGCTGGGTCAGCCCCAGCATTTT. It yields the protein CASNEGGLGQPQHF.